The T cell receptor (beta chain) described here comes from a study of blood T cell repertoires in COVID-19. TCRdb's table, derived via immunoSEQ multiplex PCR, lists solely in-frame clones and lacks some. The sample lists over 100,000 clones, around 78% occurring once. V gave up 3 bases and J gave up 2 bases, with 2 bases separating them. The CDR3 is 12 residues long. Germline loops: CDR1 MDHEN, CDR2 SYDVKM. The material sequenced was peripheral blood. The receptor comes from a woman in her fifties or sixties with acute or convalescent COVID-19. This chain uses TRBV28 with TRBJ1-5, with D hard to call. CDR3 bases: TGTGCCAGCAGTTTCGGCAATCAGCCCCAGCATTTT. Translated: CASSFGNQPQHF. The variable domain in full, completed from reference TRBV28 and TRBJ1-5, reads DVKVTQSSRYLVKRTGEKVFLECVQDMDHENMFWYRQDPGLGLRLIYFSYDVKMKEKGDIPEGYSVSREKKERFSLILESASTNQTSMYLCASSFGNQPQHFGDGTRLSIL.